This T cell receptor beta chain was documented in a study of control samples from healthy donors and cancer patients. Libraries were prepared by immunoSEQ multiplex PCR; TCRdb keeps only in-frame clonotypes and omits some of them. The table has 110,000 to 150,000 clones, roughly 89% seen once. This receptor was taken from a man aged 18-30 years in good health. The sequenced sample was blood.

The CDR3 is CSAGGPENIQYF. The DNA for the CDR3 is TGCAGCGCAGGGGGGCCGGAAAACATTCAGTACTTC. The chain joins TRBV29-1 to TRBJ2-4; tentatively, D is TRBD1 (7 bases). Trimming shortened V by 7 bases and J by 5 bases, and 12 bases separated the two germline ends. CDR1 is SQVTM, CDR2 ANQGSEA, per germline. The CDR3 runs 12 residues.